The clone carrying this T cell receptor (beta chain) was detected ten times or more. These data originate in a study of glioma-infiltrating T cells. J lost 3 bases, V lost 0 bases, and 5 bases had no gene match. Germline V gene sequence: CDR1 KGHSY, CDR2 FQNENV. The CDR3 covers 16 residues. The iRepertoire nested amplicon-rescue multiplex PCR amplified TCR alpha and beta CDR3s from RNA. MiXCR, applied by TCRdb to the multiplex PCR reads, yields one record per CDR3 protein. This sample yields some 10,000 distinct CDR3 sequences, of which 56% are seen a single time; around 20% belongs to the top ten. The sequence was collected from a human donor with low-grade glioma or glioblastoma, undergoing nonglioma brain surgery, or in good health (not recorded which). The sequenced material came from glioma tissue, nonneoplastic brain tissue, or PBMCs (not recorded which). This rearrangement joins TRBV16 to TRBJ2-7, with 10 bases lining up with TRBD2. As DNA, the CDR3 is TGTGCCAGCAGCCAATCGAGGACTAGCGGAGTCTACGAGCAGTACTTC. The encoded protein is CASSQSRTSGVYEQYF.